This TCR beta chain was sequenced during a study of T cells in Graves' hyperthyroidism and ophthalmopathy. Study summary: The authors collected peripheral blood at initial diagnosis, before any treatment.

The CDR3 runs 14 residues. Germline V lookup: CDR1 GTSNPN, CDR2 SVGIG (reference sequence). V was clipped by 5 bases and J by 4 bases, with 15 bases between them. The source material, RNA transcripts, was used to amplify TCR beta CDR3 regions. An initial round of RT-PCR targeting the TCR CDR3 relied on the HTBI primer set. TCRdb recomputed calls from the multiplex PCR reads with MiXCR, one row per CDR3 protein. The sample contains 600,000 to 700,000 distinct CDR3 sequences, 14% to 15% of which appear only once. Duration under 3 months, a NOSPECS grade of at least 4, and a Clinical Activity Score of at least 3 characterized the ophthalmopathy patients. Study-wide results and limits: Ophthalmopathy and stable hyperthyroidism were separated by a 13 V-J model. Most thyroid clonotypes expanded above 0.001 appeared in blood too.

This clonotype came up a few times. Its antigen remains unidentified. The V and J genes are TRBV30 and TRBJ1-5; TRBD1 might be the D (6 bases). The material sequenced was blood. The clonotype originates from a woman aged 40 to 49 with Graves' ophthalmopathy. CDR3 coding DNA: TGTGCCTGGGGACTAGACAGGAGGAATCAGCCCCAGCATTTT. It codes for CAWGLDRRNQPQHF.